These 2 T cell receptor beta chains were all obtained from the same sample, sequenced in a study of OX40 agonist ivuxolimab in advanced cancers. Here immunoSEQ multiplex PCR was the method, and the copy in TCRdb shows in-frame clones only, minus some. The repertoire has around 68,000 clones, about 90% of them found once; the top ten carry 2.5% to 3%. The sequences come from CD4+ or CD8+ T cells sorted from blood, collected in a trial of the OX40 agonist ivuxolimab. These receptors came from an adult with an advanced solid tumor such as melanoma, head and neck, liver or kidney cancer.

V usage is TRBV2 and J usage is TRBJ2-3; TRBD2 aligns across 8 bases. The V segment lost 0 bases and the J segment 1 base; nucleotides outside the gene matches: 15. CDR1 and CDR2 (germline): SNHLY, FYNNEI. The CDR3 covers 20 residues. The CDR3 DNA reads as TGTGCCAGCAGTGAAGCGCCTCAGGCAATATGGCGGGAGGGCACAGATACGCAGTATTTT. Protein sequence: CASSEAPQAIWREGTDTQYF.

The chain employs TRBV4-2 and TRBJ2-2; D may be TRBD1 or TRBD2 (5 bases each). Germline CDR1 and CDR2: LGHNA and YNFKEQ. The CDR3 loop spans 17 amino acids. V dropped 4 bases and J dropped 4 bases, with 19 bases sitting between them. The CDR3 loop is CASSPSGSGTGTGELFF. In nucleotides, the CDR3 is TGTGCCAGCAGCCCCTCGGGGTCAGGGACGGGCACCGGGGAGCTGTTTTTT.